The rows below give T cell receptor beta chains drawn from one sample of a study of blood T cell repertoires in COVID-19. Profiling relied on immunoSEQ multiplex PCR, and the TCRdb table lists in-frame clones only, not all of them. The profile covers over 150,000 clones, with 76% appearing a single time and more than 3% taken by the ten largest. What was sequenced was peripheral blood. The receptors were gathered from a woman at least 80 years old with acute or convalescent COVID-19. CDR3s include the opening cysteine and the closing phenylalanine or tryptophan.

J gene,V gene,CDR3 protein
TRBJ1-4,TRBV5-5,CASSLGFGTYEKLFF
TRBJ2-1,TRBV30,CAWVPWASGSLHNEQFF
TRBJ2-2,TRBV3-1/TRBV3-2,CASSLREVTGELFF
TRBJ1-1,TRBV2,CASSSPHTGRGILDTEAFF
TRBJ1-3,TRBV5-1,CASSVSGNTIYF
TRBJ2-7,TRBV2,CASSQTYEQYF
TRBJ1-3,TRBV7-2,CASSSLGGNTIYF
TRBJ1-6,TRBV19,CASSSPDSPLHF
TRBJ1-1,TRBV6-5,CASSYSAGGRTEAFF
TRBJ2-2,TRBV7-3,CASSQQSGTGYTGELFF
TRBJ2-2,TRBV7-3,CASSLNSNGELFF
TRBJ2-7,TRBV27,CASSLLYGTAYEQYF
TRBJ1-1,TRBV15,CATSRDSTWQGAFF
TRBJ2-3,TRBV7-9,CASSPTGDAQYF
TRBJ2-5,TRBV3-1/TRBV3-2,CASSRGGQGASGTQYF
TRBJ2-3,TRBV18,CASSPPGRTDSSTDTQYF
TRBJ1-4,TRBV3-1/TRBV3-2,CASSFQGGEKLFF
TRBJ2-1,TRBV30,CAWSLAGRALDEQFF
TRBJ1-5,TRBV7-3,CASSLGGGQPQHF
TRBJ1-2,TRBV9,CASSVDGANYGYTF
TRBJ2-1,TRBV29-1,CSVDFGGGNEQFF
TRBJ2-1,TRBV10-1,CASSHSAAINEQFF
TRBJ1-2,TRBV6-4,CASKPTGGDGYTF
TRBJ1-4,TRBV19,CASSPDRDREKLFF
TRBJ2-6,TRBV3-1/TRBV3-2,CASRGAPGANVLTF
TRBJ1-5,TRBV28,CASSSPGQGFQPQHF
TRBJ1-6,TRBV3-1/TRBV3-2,CASSQVGAGTVTSSSYNSPLHF
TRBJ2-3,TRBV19,CASSISLDTQYF
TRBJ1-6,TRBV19,CASSSSYNSPLHF
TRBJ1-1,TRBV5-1,CASSFGPGGSEAFF
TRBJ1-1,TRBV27,CASRRNTEAFF